These 26 T cell receptor beta chains share one sample of origin, sequenced in a study of T-cell reconstitution after alpha-beta-depleted transplantation in children. Unique molecular identifiers featured in how the TCRbeta library was prepared. TCRdb reprocessed the PCR reads with MiXCR, giving one entry per CDR3 protein. The data show about 610,000 distinct CDR3 sequences, about 10% seen once. Sequences were derived from PBMCs from the stem cell graft donor, sampled from the stem cell graft. The receptors shown here come from a human donor who donated a stem cell graft to a child with acute myeloid leukemia.

This clonotype has ten or more counts. The chain has TRBV12-3 or TRBV12-4 and TRBJ2-7; weak D call: TRBD2 (5 bases). With 5 bases removed from V and 4 bases from J, the gap between germline ends came to 12 bases. This CDR3 spans 13 amino acids. CDR3 sequence: CASSDQRRYEQYF. DNA for the CDR3: TGTGCCAGCAGTGACCAGCGGAGATACGAGCAGTACTTC.

The rearrangement joins TRBV6-1 to TRBJ1-5; D is unresolved. V shed 6 bases and J shed 0 bases, with 6 bases lying between them. Germline V CDR1 and CDR2: MNHNS, SASEGT. There are 13 residues in the CDR3. The CDR3 nucleotides read TGTGCCAGCAGAGCCAATAGCAATCAGCCCCAGCATTTT. Encoded protein: CASRANSNQPQHF.

The sample holds many counts of this clonotype. The chain uses TRBV12-3 or TRBV12-4 and TRBJ1-5; maybe TRBD1 (5 bases). This CDR3 spans 14 amino acids. V lost 0 bases and J lost 7, with 10 bases in between. CDR3 residues: CASSLAGAGQPQHF. CDR3 coding DNA: TGTGCCAGCAGTTTAGCAGGGGCTGGGCAGCCCCAGCATTTT.

The chain couples TRBV20-1 to TRBJ1-2, with 7 bases matching TRBD1. Germline V lookup: CDR1 DFQATT, CDR2 SNEGSKA (reference sequence). Trimming took 6 bases from V and 4 from J; bases not matched to a gene: 5. The CDR3 has 12 residues. CDR3 in DNA: TGCAGTGCAATTGGACAGGCCTATGGCTACACCTTC. The encoded protein is CSAIGQAYGYTF.

This clonotype was observed a handful of times. This chain connects TRBV28 to TRBJ2-1; 8 bases are a match to TRBD2. The CDR3 totals 13 residues. Germline V gene sequence: CDR1 MDHEN, CDR2 SYDVKM. The V gene end was trimmed by 3 bases and the J gene end by 6 bases; junction bases not matched to a gene: 1. CDR3 loop: CASSFAGGNEQFF. As DNA, the CDR3 is TGTGCCAGCAGTTTTGCGGGGGGCAATGAGCAGTTCTTC.

V is TRBV11-1 and J is TRBJ2-1, with D unclear. Germline V lookup: CDR1 SGHAT, CDR2 FQDESV (reference sequence). The CDR3 is 13 amino acids. Between the trimmed V and J ends, which lost 3 bases and 6 bases, there was a span of 9 bases. The CDR3 DNA sequence: TGTGCCAGCAGCTTTAATGGCGGCAATGAGCAGTTCTTC. Protein: CASSFNGGNEQFF. Filled out from reference TRBV11-1 and TRBJ2-1, the complete variable domain reads EAEVAQSPRYKITEKSQAVAFWCDPISGHATLYWYRQILGQGPELLVQFQDESVVDDSQLPKDRFSAERLKGVDSTLKIQPAELGDSAMYLCASSFNGGNEQFFGPGTRLTVL.

This clonotype has just a few counts. For the CDR3, the DNA is TGTGCCAGCAGTTACGGGACTAGCGGGAGGGATGAGCAGTTCTTC. It yields the protein CASSYGTSGRDEQFF. This chain connects TRBV6-5 to TRBJ2-1; 16 nucleotides match TRBD2. V was pared by 2 bases and J by 8 bases, with 0 bases of the junction left unmatched. Germline V lookup: CDR1 MNHEY, CDR2 SVGAGI. CDR3 length: 15 amino acids.

The rearrangement links TRBV24-1 to TRBJ2-1, with 8 positions matching TRBD2. Germline V gives CDR1 KGHDR, CDR2 SFDVKD. The CDR3 loop spans 16 amino acids. V lost 0 bases to trimming and J lost 5 bases; unmatched junction nucleotides: 5. CDR3 residues: CATSDLSGSGNNEQFF. In DNA form, the CDR3 reads TGTGCCACCAGTGATTTGAGCGGGAGTGGGAACAATGAGCAGTTCTTC.

This clonotype was counted between two and nine times. The rearrangement joins TRBV7-8 to TRBJ2-3, with D perhaps matching TRBD2 (5 bases). The CDR3 consists of 16 residues. Germline CDR1 SGHVS, CDR2 FQNEAQ. The V end was cut by 5 bases, the J end by 0 bases, with 15 bases between. The CDR3 DNA follows: TGTGCCAGCAGCGTCCTAGGAGCGGCTAGCACAGATACGCAGTATTTT. Amino acid sequence: CASSVLGAASTDTQYF.

The CDR3 sequence is CASSAGTPGSYEQYF. The CDR3 bases are TGTGCCAGCAGTGCCGGGACTCCGGGGTCCTACGAGCAGTACTTC. The gene calls are TRBV6-1 and TRBJ2-7, with a possible D match to TRBD2 (6 bases). Trimming took 4 bases from V and 1 from J, leaving 14 bases between them. CDR1 is MNHNS and CDR2 is SASEGT in the germline V gene. The CDR3 has 15 amino acids.

The chain carries TRBV7-2 and TRBJ1-1, with 8 bases matching TRBD1. The CDR3 runs 13 residues. V was clipped by 1 base and J by 12 bases; unmatched bases: 7. Germline CDR1 is SGHTA and CDR2 is FQGNSA. CDR3 bases: TGTGCCAGCAGCTTAGAGAGGACAGGGAGGCCTTTCTTT. Its translation: CASSLERTGRPFF.

This chain joins TRBV27 and TRBJ2-1, with 9 bases aligning to TRBD2. The CDR3 is 14 amino acids. V shed 8 bases and J 3 bases; nucleotides not matched to a gene: 5. In germline, CDR1 is MNHEY, CDR2 SMNVEV (reference sequence). CDR3 sequence (DNA): TGTGCCAGCGGGATTAGCGGGAGCTACAATGAGCAGTTCTTC. It translates to CASGISGSYNEQFF.

This chain uses TRBV5-1 with TRBJ2-7, with TRBD1 identical over 12 bases. Germline V gene sequence: CDR1 SGHRS, CDR2 YFSETQ. This CDR3 region has 18 residues. V dropped 2 bases and J dropped 0; count of bases not matched to a gene: 9. CDR3: CASSFLGTGGTLSYEQYF. The CDR3, as DNA: TGCGCCAGCAGCTTCTTAGGGACAGGGGGCACCCTCTCCTACGAGCAGTACTTC. Complete variable domain (other parts from reference TRBV5-1 and TRBJ2-7): KAGVTQTPRYLIKTRGQQVTLSCSPISGHRSVSWYQQTPGQGLQFLFEYFSETQRNKGNFPGRFSGRQFSNSRSEMNVSTLELGDSALYLCASSFLGTGGTLSYEQYFGPGTRLTVT.

The V and J genes are TRBV6-1 and TRBJ2-5, with 8 bases fitting TRBD2. Germline V CDR1 and CDR2: MNHNS, SASEGT. CDR3 size: 14 residues. V shed 6 bases and J 1 base; nucleotides not matched to a gene: 4. The CDR3 spells CASSRLATQETQYF. The CDR3 nucleotides are TGTGCCAGCAGCCGACTAGCGACCCAAGAGACCCAGTACTTC.

This clonotype was detected a few times. CDR3: CASSVSGRYADTQYF. The CDR3 DNA follows: TGTGCCAGCAGCGTTAGCGGGAGATACGCAGATACGCAGTATTTT. The chain has TRBV7-9 and TRBJ2-3, with TRBD2 matching over 9 bases. Germline V lookup: CDR1 SEHNR, CDR2 FQNEAQ (reference sequence). The length of the CDR3 is 15 residues. Trimming at V came to 5 bases and at J to 4 bases, leaving 7 bases not matched to a gene.

This clonotype was detected a few times. V usage is TRBV10-3 and J usage is TRBJ2-3, with 7 bases that match TRBD1. The CDR3 length is 13 residues. Germline CDR1 reads ENHRY; CDR2 reads SYGVKD. V lost 11 bases and J lost 3; bases outside the gene matches: 8. The CDR3 protein is CAATGMGTDTQYF. CDR3 sequence (DNA): TGTGCCGCGACAGGGATGGGTACAGATACGCAGTATTTT.

This clonotype was recorded a few times. This chain joins TRBV7-9 and TRBJ2-7; D assignment may be TRBD1 or TRBD2 (5 bases each). Germline V lookup: CDR1 SEHNR, CDR2 FQNEAQ (reference sequence). CDR3 length: 13 amino acids. Trimming shortened V by 3 bases and J by 6 bases, and 12 bases separated the two germline ends. The CDR3 coding sequence is TGTGCCAGCAGCTTCGGCAGGGAGAGCGAGCAGTACTTC. It is translated as CASSFGRESEQYF.

This clonotype showed up many times. The rearrangement uses TRBV7-3 and TRBJ2-3; TRBD1 aligns across 10 bases. V dropped 4 bases and J dropped 3; count of bases not matched to a gene: 1. The CDR3 extends over 14 amino acids. Germline V gene data show CDR1 as SGHTA and CDR2 as FQGTGA. The CDR3 here is CASSWTGGTDTQYF. The CDR3 DNA sequence: TGTGCCAGCAGCTGGACAGGGGGAACAGATACGCAGTATTTT.

The chain uses TRBV24-1 and TRBJ2-1, with D uncertain. This CDR3 comprises 15 residues. Germline CDR1 KGHDR, CDR2 SFDVKD. Trimming left V 2 bases short and J 3 bases short, with 10 bases between. In nucleotides, the CDR3 is TGTGCCACCAGTGATTCCCGTACCGTCTACAATGAGCAGTTCTTC. Translating gives CATSDSRTVYNEQFF.

This clonotype turned up a few times. The chain recombines TRBV30 with TRBJ2-1; TRBD1 agrees at 7 bases. CDR1 is GTSNPN, CDR2 SVGIG, per germline (reference sequence). V shed 4 bases, J shed 7 bases, and the junction held 4 bases outside the gene matches. The CDR3 consists of 12 residues. CDR3 region: CAWTSRGNEQFF. CDR3 nucleotides: TGTGCCTGGACCTCCAGGGGGAATGAGCAGTTCTTC.

V usage is TRBV30 and J usage is TRBJ2-1; weak D call: TRBD2 (5 bases). V lost 1 base and J 7 bases, leaving 14 bases between the germline ends. Looked up from germline, CDR1 is GTSNPN and CDR2 is SVGIG (reference sequence). The CDR3 is 14 amino acids. CDR3 in amino acids: CAWSGRAGANEQFF. CDR3 DNA sequence: TGTGCCTGGAGTGGGCGGGCAGGAGCAAATGAGCAGTTCTTC.

The table lists this clonotype with a few counts. Written as DNA, the CDR3 is TGCGCCAGCAGCGGGGGGACAGGGACTCGAGGCTATGGCTACACCTTC. Its protein is CASSGGTGTRGYGYTF. J is TRBJ1-2 and V is TRBV5-1; 9 nucleotides line up with TRBD1. CDR1 and CDR2 from the germline V gene are SGHRS and YFSETQ. V lost 4 bases and J lost 4; bases outside the gene matches: 11. The CDR3 has 16 amino acids.

This rearrangement joins TRBV3-1 to TRBJ2-5, with a weak D call TRBD1 (5 bases). With 1 base removed from V and 1 base from J, the gap between germline ends came to 7 bases. CDR3 length equals 14 residues. The germline V gene encodes CDR1 LGHDT and CDR2 YNNKEL (reference sequence). The DNA of the CDR3 is TGTGCCAGCAGCCAAGGACAGCGCCAAGAGACCCAGTACTTC. Translated: CASSQGQRQETQYF.

The chain carries TRBV11-3 and TRBJ2-2; TRBD1 matches 7 bases. This CDR3 contains 14 residues. Looked up from germline, CDR1 is SGHNT and CDR2 is YENEEA. V gave up 5 bases and J gave up 6 bases; unmatched junction bases: 6. CDR3 coding DNA: TGTGCCAGCAGCGCCCACAGGGGTCCCGGGGAGCTGTTTTTT. It translates to CASSAHRGPGELFF.

This clonotype was observed a handful of times. V and J are TRBV12-3 or TRBV12-4 and TRBJ2-3, with 11 nucleotides matching TRBD2. The CDR3 loop spans 20 amino acids. Trimming took 3 bases from V and 1 from J; bases not matched to a gene: 15. Here the CDR3 DNA reads TGTGCCAGCAGTTTTTCCCCCGGGACTAGCGGAATAGGGGGCACAGATACGCAGTATTTT. It specifies CASSFSPGTSGIGGTDTQYF.

In its sample, this clonotype was seen a few times. The genes are TRBV20-1 and TRBJ1-5; unclear D gene. Germline lookup yields CDR1 DFQATT and CDR2 SNEGSKA (reference sequence). The CDR3 sequence is 13 residues long. The CDR3 DNA is TGCGCGGGTCGGGATAGTGGCAATCAGCCCCAGCATTTT. Translating gives CAGRDSGNQPQHF.